The 8 T cell receptor beta chains below were found in one sample sequenced in a study of cytomegalovirus exposure and HLA in healthy donors. A multiplex PCR was run with 60 Vbeta primers and 13 Jbeta primers. The protocol was immunoSEQ multiplex PCR, while the TCRdb copy is restricted to in-frame clones and leaves out a portion. The sample includes about 140,000 clones, 70% of them seen just once. Sequenced: PBMCs. The origin of the receptors is a woman aged 60-75 years in good health and CMV-seropositive.

The gene calls are TRBV19 and TRBJ1-2; D call uncertain. Trimming left V 5 bases short and J 4 bases short, with 17 bases between. Germline lookup yields CDR1 LNHDA and CDR2 SQIVND (reference sequence). The CDR3 spans 15 residues. The chain's CDR3 is CASSSLGDPGYGYTF. Written as DNA, the CDR3 is TGTGCCAGTAGTTCCCTTGGCGATCCGGGCTATGGCTACACCTTC.

Here the CDR3 reads CASSYSPSGSDEQFF. CDR3 DNA sequence: TGTGCCAGCAGTTACTCGCCTAGCGGGAGCGATGAGCAGTTCTTC. The J gene is TRBJ2-1, the V gene TRBV6-5; 10 positions agree with TRBD2. The CDR3 consists of 15 residues. The V and J ends lost 0 bases and 8 bases, in that order; junction bases with no gene match: 4. CDR1 is MNHEY, CDR2 SVGAGI, per germline.

This rearrangement joins TRBV5-6 to TRBJ1-2; 8 bases match TRBD1. Per germline, CDR1 SGHDT and CDR2 YYEEEE. V shed 4 bases, J shed 4 bases, and the junction held 6 bases outside the gene matches. This CDR3 spans 14 amino acids. The CDR3 protein is CASSMRTGTYGYTF. CDR3 nucleotides: TGTGCCAGCAGCATGAGGACAGGGACCTATGGCTACACCTTC. Supplemented by reference TRBV5-6 and TRBJ1-2, the full variable domain reads DAGVTQSPTHLIKTRGQQVTLRCSPKSGHDTVSWYQQALGQGPQFIFQYYEEEERQRGNFPDRFSGHQFPNYSSELNVNALLLGDSALYLCASSMRTGTYGYTFGSGTRLTVV.

The chain recombines TRBV11-2 with TRBJ1-1, with no clear D. The V gene lost 8 bases and the J gene lost 1 base, with 5 bases spanning the gap. The length of the CDR3 is 11 residues. The germline gives CDR1 SGHAT, CDR2 FQNNGV. The CDR3 is CASSRNTEAFF. In DNA form, the CDR3 reads TGTGCCAGCTCCAGGAACACTGAAGCTTTCTTT.

The chain recombines TRBV27 with TRBJ1-2; D perhaps matches TRBD1 (5 bases). Between the trimmed V and J ends, which lost 3 bases and 6 bases, there was a span of 11 bases. CDR3 size: 13 residues. Germline V gene lookup returns CDR1 MNHEY and CDR2 SMNVEV (reference sequence). CDR3: CASSFRGVHGYTF. Written as DNA, the CDR3 is TGTGCCAGCAGTTTCCGGGGGGTCCATGGCTACACCTTC.

This clone has a handful of counts. CDR3 loop: CASVGNQRGQNEQYF. The CDR3 coding sequence is TGTGCCAGCGTGGGGAATCAGCGGGGGCAAAACGAGCAGTACTTC. The chain employs TRBV6-1 and TRBJ2-7, with 8 bases that match TRBD2. The CDR3 loop spans 15 amino acids. V dropped 8 bases and J dropped 5; count of bases not matched to a gene: 14. CDR1 and CDR2 from the germline V gene are MNHNS and SASEGT.

The chain joins TRBV7-8 to TRBJ2-2, with no clear D. There are 17 residues in the CDR3. Trimming cost V 1 base and J 1 base, with 13 bases left between them. Germline loops: CDR1 SGHVS, CDR2 FQNEAQ. The CDR3 DNA is TGTGCCAGCAGCTTAGATATCTCCGGAGTGAACACCGGGGAGCTGTTTTTT. Residues: CASSLDISGVNTGELFF.

Here the CDR3 DNA reads TGTGCCAGCAGTCCCGGACAGGGAATGAACACCATATATTTT. This encodes CASSPGQGMNTIYF. V is TRBV2 and J is TRBJ1-3; TRBD1 matches at 8 bases. V was clipped by 5 bases and J by 7 bases; unmatched bases: 7. CDR1 SNHLY and CDR2 FYNNEI come from the germline V gene. The CDR3 has 14 amino acids.